This T cell receptor beta chain was documented in a study of siplizumab effects on memory and regulatory T cells. Study findings and constraints: The apparent diversity of naive T cells exceeded that of memory cells, and naive T cells seemed to make a major contribution to the alloresponse.

Germline V gene sequence: CDR1 MNHNY, CDR2 SVGAGI (reference sequence). The ends lost 6 bases at V and 1 base at J; junction bases unmatched: 6. The CDR3 covers 15 residues. On this clone itself: Antigen unknown.

Some clones are missing from TCRdb's copy, which holds only in-frame ones; the method was immunoSEQ multiplex PCR. The sample contains about 46,000 clones, about 94% of which appear only once. The chain combines TRBV6-6 with TRBJ2-5, with 9 nucleotides matching TRBD2. The receptor's source is a human donor in good health. Material: CD8+ T cells sorted from blood. The CDR3 sequence: CASSRLAALQETQYF. CDR3 bases: TGTGCCAGCAGCCGACTAGCGGCCCTCCAAGAGACCCAGTACTTC.